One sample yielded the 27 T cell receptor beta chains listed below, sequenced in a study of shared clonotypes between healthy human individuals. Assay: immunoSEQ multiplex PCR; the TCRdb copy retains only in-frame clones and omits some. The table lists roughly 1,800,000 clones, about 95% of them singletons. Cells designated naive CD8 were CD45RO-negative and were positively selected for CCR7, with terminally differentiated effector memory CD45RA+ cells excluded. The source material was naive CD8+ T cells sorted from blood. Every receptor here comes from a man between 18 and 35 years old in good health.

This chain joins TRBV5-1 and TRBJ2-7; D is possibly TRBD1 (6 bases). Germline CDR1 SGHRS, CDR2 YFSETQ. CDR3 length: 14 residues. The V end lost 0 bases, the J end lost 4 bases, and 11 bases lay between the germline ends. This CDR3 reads CASSLAAGVYEQYF. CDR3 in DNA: TGCGCCAGCAGCTTGGCGGCAGGGGTATACGAGCAGTACTTC.

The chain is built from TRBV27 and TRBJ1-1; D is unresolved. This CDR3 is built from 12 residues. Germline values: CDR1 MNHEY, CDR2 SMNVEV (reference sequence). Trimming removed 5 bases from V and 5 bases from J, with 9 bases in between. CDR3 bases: TGTGCCAGCAGTAAGTCTGGGACTGAAGCTTTCTTT. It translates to CASSKSGTEAFF.

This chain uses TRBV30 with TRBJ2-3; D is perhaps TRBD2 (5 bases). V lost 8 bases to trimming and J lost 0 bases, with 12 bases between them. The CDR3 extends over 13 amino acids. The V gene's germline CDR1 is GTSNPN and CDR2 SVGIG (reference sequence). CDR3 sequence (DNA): TGTGCCCGGGAAGGGCCTAGCACAGATACGCAGTATTTT. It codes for CAREGPSTDTQYF.

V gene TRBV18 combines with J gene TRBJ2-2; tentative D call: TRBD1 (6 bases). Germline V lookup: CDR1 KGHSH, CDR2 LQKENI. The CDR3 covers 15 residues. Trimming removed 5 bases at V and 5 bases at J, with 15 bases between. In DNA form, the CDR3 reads TGTGCCAGCTCATCGGCCCCAGGGGTAACCGGGGAGCTGTTTTTT. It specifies CASSSAPGVTGELFF.

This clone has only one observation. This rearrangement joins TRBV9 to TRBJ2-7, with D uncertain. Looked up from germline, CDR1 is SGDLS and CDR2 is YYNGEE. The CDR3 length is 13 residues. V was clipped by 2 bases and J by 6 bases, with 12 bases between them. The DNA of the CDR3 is TGTGCCAGCAGCGTGTACCCCGGAGTCGAGCAGTACTTC. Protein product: CASSVYPGVEQYF.

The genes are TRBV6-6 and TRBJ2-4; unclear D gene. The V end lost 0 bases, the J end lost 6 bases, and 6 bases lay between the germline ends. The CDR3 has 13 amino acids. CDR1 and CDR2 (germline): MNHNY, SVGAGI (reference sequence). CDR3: CASSYSEGNIQYF. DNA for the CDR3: TGTGCCAGCAGTTACTCGGAAGGAAACATTCAGTACTTC.

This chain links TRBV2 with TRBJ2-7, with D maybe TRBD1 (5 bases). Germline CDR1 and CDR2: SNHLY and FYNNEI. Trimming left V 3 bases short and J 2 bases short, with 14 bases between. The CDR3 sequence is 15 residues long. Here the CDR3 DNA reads TGTGCCAGCAGTGATCCTGAGACAGCCGCCTACGAGCAGTACTTC. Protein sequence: CASSDPETAAYEQYF. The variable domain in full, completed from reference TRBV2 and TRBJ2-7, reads EPEVTQTPSHQVTQMGQEVILRCVPISNHLYFYWYRQILGQKVEFLVSFYNNEISEKSEIFDDQFSVERPDGSNFTLKIRSTKLEDSAMYFCASSDPETAAYEQYFGPGTRLTVT.

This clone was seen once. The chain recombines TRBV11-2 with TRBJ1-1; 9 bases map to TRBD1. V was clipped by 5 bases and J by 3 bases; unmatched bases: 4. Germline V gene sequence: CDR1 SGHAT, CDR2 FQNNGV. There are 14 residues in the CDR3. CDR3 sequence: CASSLGQGHTEAFF. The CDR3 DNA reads TGTGCCAGCAGCCTAGGACAGGGGCACACTGAAGCTTTCTTT.

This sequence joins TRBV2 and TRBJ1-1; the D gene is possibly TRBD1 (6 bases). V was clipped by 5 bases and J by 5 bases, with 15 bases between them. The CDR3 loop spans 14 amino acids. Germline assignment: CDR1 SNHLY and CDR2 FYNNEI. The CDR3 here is CASSPDARGTEAFF. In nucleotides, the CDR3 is TGTGCCAGCAGTCCTGACGCAAGGGGGACTGAAGCTTTCTTT. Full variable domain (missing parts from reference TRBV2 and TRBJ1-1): EPEVTQTPSHQVTQMGQEVILRCVPISNHLYFYWYRQILGQKVEFLVSFYNNEISEKSEIFDDQFSVERPDGSNFTLKIRSTKLEDSAMYFCASSPDARGTEAFFGQGTRLTVV.

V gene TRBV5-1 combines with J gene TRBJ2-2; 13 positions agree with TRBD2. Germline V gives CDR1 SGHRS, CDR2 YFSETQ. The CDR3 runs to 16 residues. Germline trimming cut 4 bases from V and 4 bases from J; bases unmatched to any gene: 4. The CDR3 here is CASSPGLAGTTGELFF. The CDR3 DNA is TGCGCCAGCAGCCCGGGACTAGCGGGGACCACCGGGGAGCTGTTTTTT. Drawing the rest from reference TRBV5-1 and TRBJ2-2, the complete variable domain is KAGVTQTPRYLIKTRGQQVTLSCSPISGHRSVSWYQQTPGQGLQFLFEYFSETQRNKGNFPGRFSGRQFSNSRSEMNVSTLELGDSALYLCASSPGLAGTTGELFFGEGSRLTVL.

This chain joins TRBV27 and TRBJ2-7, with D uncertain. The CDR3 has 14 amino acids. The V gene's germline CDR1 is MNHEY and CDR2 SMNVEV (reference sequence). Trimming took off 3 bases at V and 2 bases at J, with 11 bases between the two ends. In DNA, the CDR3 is TGTGCCAGCAGTTTTAGTGATGGAACCTACGAGCAGTACTTC. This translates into CASSFSDGTYEQYF.

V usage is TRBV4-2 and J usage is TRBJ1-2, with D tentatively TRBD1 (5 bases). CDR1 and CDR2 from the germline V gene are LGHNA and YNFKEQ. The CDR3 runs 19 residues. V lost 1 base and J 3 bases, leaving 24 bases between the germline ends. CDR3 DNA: TGTGCCAGCAGCCAAGTCCAGGCGGGACCGGAGGCCCTAGACTATGGCTACACCTTC. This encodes CASSQVQAGPEALDYGYTF.

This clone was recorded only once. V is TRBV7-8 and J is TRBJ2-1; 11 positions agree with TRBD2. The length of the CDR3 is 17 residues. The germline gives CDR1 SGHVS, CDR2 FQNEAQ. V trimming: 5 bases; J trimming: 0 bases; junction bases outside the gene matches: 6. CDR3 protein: CASSATSGSHSYNEQFF. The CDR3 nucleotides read TGTGCCAGCAGCGCTACTAGCGGGAGCCACTCCTACAATGAGCAGTTCTTC.

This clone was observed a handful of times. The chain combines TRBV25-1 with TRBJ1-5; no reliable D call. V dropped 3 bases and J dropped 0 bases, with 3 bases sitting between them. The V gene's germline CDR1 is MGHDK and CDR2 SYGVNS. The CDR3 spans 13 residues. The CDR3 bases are TGTGCCAGCAGTGACTATAGCAATCAGCCCCAGCATTTT. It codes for CASSDYSNQPQHF.

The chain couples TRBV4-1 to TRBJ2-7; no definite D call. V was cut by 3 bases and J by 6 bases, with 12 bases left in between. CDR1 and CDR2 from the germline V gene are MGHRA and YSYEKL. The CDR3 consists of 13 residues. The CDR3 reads CASSQREHGEQYF. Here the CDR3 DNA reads TGCGCCAGCAGCCAGAGAGAACACGGCGAGCAGTACTTC.

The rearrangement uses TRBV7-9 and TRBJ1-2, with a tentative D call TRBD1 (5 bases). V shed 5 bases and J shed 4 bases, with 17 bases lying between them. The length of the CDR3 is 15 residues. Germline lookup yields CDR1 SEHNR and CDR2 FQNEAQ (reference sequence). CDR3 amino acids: CASSPYGQGIYGYTF. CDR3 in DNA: TGTGCCAGCAGCCCCTATGGGCAGGGCATCTATGGCTACACCTTC.

CDR3 amino acids: CASSLDRNQETQYF. The DNA for the CDR3 is TGTGCCAGCAGCTTAGATCGGAATCAAGAGACCCAGTACTTC. The V gene is TRBV13, the J gene TRBJ2-5, with D unclear. Germline V gives CDR1 PRHDT, CDR2 FYEKMQ (reference sequence). This CDR3 is 14 amino acids long. V dropped 1 base and J dropped 2 bases, with 8 bases sitting between them.

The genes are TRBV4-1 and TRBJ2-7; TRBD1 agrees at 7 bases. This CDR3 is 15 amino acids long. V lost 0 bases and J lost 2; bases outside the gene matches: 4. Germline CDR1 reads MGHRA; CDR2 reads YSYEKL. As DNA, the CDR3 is TGCGCCAGCAGCCAAGAGCGACAGGGTCCCTACGAGCAGTACTTC. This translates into CASSQERQGPYEQYF.

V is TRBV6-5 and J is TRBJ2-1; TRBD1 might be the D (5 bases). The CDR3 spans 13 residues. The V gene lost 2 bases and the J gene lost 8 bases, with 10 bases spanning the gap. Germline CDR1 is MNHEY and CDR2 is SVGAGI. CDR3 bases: TGTGCCAGCAGTTACGGGGCGGTGCATGAGCAGTTCTTC. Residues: CASSYGAVHEQFF.

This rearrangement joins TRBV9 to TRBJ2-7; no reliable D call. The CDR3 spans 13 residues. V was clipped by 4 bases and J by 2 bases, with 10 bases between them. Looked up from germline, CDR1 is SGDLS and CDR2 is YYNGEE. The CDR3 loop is CASSSPGAYEQYF. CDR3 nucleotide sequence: TGTGCCAGCAGCTCGCCTGGGGCCTACGAGCAGTACTTC.

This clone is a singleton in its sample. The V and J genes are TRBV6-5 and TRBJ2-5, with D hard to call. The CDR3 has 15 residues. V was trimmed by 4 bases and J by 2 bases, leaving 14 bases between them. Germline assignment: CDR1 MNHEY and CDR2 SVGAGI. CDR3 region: CASSFLAEVQETQYF. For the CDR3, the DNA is TGTGCCAGCAGTTTTCTTGCGGAAGTACAAGAGACCCAGTACTTC.

The CDR3 region has the DNA TGTGCCTGGAGTGTACGTTCGGCGTATGGCTACACCTTC. Residues: CAWSVRSAYGYTF. The gene calls are TRBV30 and TRBJ1-2; D gene uncertain. The CDR3 loop spans 13 amino acids. Per germline, CDR1 GTSNPN and CDR2 SVGIG (reference sequence). The V and J ends lost 0 bases and 5 bases respectively, with 10 bases between them. Full variable domain (rest looked up from reference TRBV30 and TRBJ1-2): SQTIHQWPATLVQPVGSPLSLECTVEGTSNPNLYWYRQAAGRGLQLLFYSVGIGQISSEVPQNLSASRPQDRQFILSSKKLLLSDSGFYLCAWSVRSAYGYTFGSGTRLTVV.

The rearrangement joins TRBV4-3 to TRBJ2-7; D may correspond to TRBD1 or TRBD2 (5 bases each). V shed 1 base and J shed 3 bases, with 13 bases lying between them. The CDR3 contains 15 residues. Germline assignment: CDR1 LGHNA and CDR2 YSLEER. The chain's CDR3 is CASSQGVGVLYEQYF. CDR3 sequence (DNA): TGCGCCAGCAGCCAAGGGGTGGGGGTCCTCTACGAGCAGTACTTC.

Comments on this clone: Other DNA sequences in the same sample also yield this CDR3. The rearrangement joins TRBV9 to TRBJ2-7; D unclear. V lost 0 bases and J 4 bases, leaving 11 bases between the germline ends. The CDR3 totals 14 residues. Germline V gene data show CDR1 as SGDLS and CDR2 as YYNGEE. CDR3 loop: CASSVGIAEYEQYF. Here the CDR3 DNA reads TGTGCCAGCAGCGTAGGGATAGCAGAGTACGAGCAGTACTTC.

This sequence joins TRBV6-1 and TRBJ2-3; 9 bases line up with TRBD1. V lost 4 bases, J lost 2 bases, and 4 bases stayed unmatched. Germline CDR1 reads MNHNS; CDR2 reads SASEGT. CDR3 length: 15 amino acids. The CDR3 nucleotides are TGTGCCAGCAGTGCCTGGACAGGGGACACAGATACGCAGTATTTT. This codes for CASSAWTGDTDTQYF.

The CDR3 DNA reads as TGTGCCAGCACCGAGGACACTAACACCGGGGAGCTGTTTTTT. Residues: CASTEDTNTGELFF. The chain links TRBV6-5 to TRBJ2-2, with TRBD1 as a possible D gene (5 bases). CDR3 length equals 14 residues. Germline V gene lookup returns CDR1 MNHEY and CDR2 SVGAGI. The V gene lost 7 bases and the J gene lost 2 bases, with 11 bases spanning the gap.

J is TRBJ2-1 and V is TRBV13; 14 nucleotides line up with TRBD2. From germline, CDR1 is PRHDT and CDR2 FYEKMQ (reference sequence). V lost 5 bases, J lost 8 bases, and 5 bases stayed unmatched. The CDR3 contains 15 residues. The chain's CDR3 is CASSLGTSGSYEQFF. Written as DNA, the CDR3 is TGTGCCAGCAGCCTCGGGACTAGCGGGAGCTATGAGCAGTTCTTC.